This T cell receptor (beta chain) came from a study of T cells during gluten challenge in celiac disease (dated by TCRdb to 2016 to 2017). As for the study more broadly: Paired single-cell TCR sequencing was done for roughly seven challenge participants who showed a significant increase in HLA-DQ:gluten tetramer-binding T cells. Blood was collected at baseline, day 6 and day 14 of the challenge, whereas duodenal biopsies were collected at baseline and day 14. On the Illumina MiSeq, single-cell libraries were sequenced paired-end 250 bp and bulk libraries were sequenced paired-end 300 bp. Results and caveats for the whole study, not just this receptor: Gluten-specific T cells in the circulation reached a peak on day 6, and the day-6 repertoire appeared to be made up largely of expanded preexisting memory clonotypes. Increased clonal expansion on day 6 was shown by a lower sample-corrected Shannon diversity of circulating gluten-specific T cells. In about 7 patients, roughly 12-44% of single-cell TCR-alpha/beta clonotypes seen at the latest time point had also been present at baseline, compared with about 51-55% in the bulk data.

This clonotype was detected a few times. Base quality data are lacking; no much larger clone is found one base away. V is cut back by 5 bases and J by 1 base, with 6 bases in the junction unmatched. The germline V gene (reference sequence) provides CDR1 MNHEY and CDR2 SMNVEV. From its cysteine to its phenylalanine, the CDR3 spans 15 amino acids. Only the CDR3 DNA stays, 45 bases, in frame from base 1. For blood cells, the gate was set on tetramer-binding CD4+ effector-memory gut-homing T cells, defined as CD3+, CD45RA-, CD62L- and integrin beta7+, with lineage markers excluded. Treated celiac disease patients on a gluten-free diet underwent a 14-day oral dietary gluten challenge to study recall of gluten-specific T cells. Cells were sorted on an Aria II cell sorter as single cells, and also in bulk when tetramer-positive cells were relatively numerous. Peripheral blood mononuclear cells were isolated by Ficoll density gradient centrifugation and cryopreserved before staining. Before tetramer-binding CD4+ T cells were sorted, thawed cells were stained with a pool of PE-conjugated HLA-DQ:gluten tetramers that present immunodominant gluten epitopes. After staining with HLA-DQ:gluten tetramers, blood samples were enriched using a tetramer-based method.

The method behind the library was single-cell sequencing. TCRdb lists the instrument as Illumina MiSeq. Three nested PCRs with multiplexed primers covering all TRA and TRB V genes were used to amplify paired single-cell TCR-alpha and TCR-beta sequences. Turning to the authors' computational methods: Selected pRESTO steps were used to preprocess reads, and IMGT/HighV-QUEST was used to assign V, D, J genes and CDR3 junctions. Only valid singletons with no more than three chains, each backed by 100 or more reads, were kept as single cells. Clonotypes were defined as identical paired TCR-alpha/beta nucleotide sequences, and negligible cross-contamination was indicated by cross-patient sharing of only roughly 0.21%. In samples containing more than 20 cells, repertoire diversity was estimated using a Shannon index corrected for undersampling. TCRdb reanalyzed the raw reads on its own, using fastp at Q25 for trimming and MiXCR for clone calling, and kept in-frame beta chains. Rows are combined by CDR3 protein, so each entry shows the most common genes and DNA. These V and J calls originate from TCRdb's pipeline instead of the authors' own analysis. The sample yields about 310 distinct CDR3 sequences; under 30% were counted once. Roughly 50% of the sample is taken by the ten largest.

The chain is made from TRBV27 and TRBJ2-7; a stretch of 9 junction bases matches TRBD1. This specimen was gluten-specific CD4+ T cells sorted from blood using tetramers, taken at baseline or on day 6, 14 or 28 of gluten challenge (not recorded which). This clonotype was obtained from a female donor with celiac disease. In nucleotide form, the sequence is TGTGCCAGCAGTAACAGGGGGCTAACGTCCTACGAGCAGTACTTC. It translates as CASSNRGLTSYEQYF.